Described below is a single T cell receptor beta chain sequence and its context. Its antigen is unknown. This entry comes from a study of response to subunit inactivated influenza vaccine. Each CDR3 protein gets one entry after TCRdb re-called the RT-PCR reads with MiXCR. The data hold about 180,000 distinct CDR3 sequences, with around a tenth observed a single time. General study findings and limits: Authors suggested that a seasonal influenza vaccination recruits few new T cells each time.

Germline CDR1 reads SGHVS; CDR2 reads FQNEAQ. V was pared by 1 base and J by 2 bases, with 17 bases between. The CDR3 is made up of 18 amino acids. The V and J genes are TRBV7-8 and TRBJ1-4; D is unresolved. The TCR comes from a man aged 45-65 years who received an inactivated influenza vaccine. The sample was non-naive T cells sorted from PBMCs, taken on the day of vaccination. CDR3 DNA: TGTGCCAGCAGCTTAGTCGGGCTTTTGGGGTCTACTAATGAAAAACTGTTTTTT. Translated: CASSLVGLLGSTNEKLFF.